The present T cell receptor beta chain was sequenced within a study of CD4 T cells in relation to SARS-CoV-2 and coronaviruses (dated by TCRdb to about 2021). Regarding the study in general: Patient-derived lymphoblastoid cell lines were used to map the HLA restriction of shared crossreactive spike epitopes. Expansion assays from other donors in the study were sequenced with a different, Illumina-based TCR-beta assay. The study assessed, at the TCR clonotype level, memory CD4+ T cell crossreactivity between SARS-CoV-2 and common cold coronavirus spike proteins. The Adaptive Biotechnologies TCR-sequencing kit was used for samples from a few pre-COVID donors and for the naive versus memory experiments, whereas the other data were Illumina-based.

DNA from uncultured naive and memory CD4+ T cells underwent immunoSEQ TCR-beta sequencing at deep resolution. The paper's data handling went like this. During preprocessing, nonproductive sequences were discarded, as were any CDR3s that did not begin with C, did not end with F or W, or were shorter than 7 amino acids. Cultured and uncultured naive and memory CD4+ repertoires were searched for previously identified spike- and CEF-reactive CDR3s. CDR3 homology was quantified as pairwise Levenshtein distance, calculated with the stringdist R package after three terminal residues were trimmed from each end. Held by TCRdb, this immuneACCESS table contains in-frame sequences only and omits some clones. Under half of the omission traces to an unresolved V gene where checked; the cause of the rest is unknown. V and J calls and clone size are those listed in that table; D and trimming were worked out from the DNA. The sample has approximately 70,000 clones on record, approximately 95% of them singletons. The ten largest clones add up to 0.23% of the sample.

CD4+ T cells from unexposed donors were collected before the COVID-19 pandemic (2011-2018). To separate naive from memory CD4+ T cells, cryopreserved PBMCs first underwent CD4 enrichment and then EasySep naive CD4+ T cell enrichment. The leukapheresis product used for the unexposed donors was purchased from a commercial source. Ficoll-Paque PLUS gradient centrifugation was used to isolate PBMCs from either whole blood or leukapheresis product. PBMCs were either used fresh in the expansion assay or cryopreserved at -140 degrees C. The QIAamp Micro DNA Kit was used to extract genomic DNA from the CD4+ T cells. Beyond this particular receptor, the publication reports: No donor contributed both pre-pandemic and post-infection samples, which limited tracing the source of pre-existing responses. Sequencing naive versus memory cells indicated that the assay picks up memory recall responses, not primary responses primed during culture. Memory CD4+ clonotypes crossrecognizing SARS-CoV-2 and at least one common cold coronavirus spike were found in roughly 65% of donors. Crossreactivity analysis centred on spike protein, so crossreactivity against other viral proteins was not assessed. Small numbers of patients and of tested TCRs were a limitation of the study. Compared with monoreactive clones, crossreactive clones had significantly weaker SARS-CoV-2-driven expansion, a result consistent with antigenic imprinting.

About this clone: What this receptor recognizes is not known. No much larger clone is present one base from it, and per-base qualities are unavailable.

From cysteine to phenylalanine, the CDR3 is 16 amino acids long. Just the 48-base CDR3 DNA is kept, in frame starting at base 1. The junction shows trimming of 0 bases on V and 3 bases on J, plus 12 bases between the germline ends. CDR1 is given as LGHDT and CDR2 as YNNKEL, both from the germline V gene (reference sequence). This clonotype was obtained from a human donor in good health. The V and J segments used are TRBV3-1 (or the pseudogene TRBV3-2) and TRBJ2-1; the D call is tentative, TRBD1 or TRBD2, as each matches 6 bases. The sequencing sample was made of naive CD4+ T cells from PBMCs. Interpreted using the paper, the cell subset or site label stands for: naive CD4+ T cells isolated by negative enrichment. The CDR3 reads as follows: CASSQDPGEVYNEQFF. The nucleotide sequence is TGTGCCAGCAGCCAAGATCCAGGGGAGGTCTACAATGAGCAGTTCTTC.